Listed below are T cell receptor beta chains from one sample, sequenced in a study of blood T cells in healthy people across ages. One entry per CDR3 protein results from TCRdb running MiXCR on the 5' RACE reads. The sample contains about 810,000 distinct CDR3 sequences, under 40% of which appear only once. The sample taken for sequencing was blood. The source is a man younger than 35 in good health. CDR3s include the opening cysteine and the closing phenylalanine or tryptophan. Fields, in order: CDR3 DNA, CDR3 protein, clone size, V gene, J gene, D gene. D genes are given only for firm matches. Expanded clones are given a class, and other clones once, few, many or no size at all.

TGTGCCAGCAGCCCGGACAGGGATTCGGATGGCTACACCTTC	CASSPDRDSDGYTF	NA	TRBV7-3	TRBJ1-2	TRBD1
TGCGCCAGCAGCTTGGAGGGACTTCCTTACAATGAGCAGTTCTTC	CASSLEGLPYNEQFF	few	TRBV5-1	TRBJ2-1	NA
TGTGCCAGCAGCTTTCGGGGATCCTCTGGAAACACCATATATTTT	CASSFRGSSGNTIYF	NA	TRBV7-2	TRBJ1-3	NA
TGCGCCAGCGCTCCCGGGGGCAAAGTCGACCTCTACGAGCAGTACTTC	CASAPGGKVDLYEQYF	few	TRBV5-1	TRBJ2-7	NA
TGTGCCAGCAGCTTACGACCCCCCGGGGAGCTGTTTTTT	CASSLRPPGELFF	once	TRBV7-9	TRBJ2-2	NA
TGTGCCAGCAGTGACCCCGACAGGAGTAGCACAGATACGCAGTATTTT	CASSDPDRSSTDTQYF	NA	TRBV25-1	TRBJ2-3	NA
TGTGCCAGCAGTTACGGTGGAGCGTCGAACTACGAGCAGTACTTC	CASSYGGASNYEQYF	NA	TRBV6-2/TRBV6-3	TRBJ2-7	NA
TGTGCCAGCAGCGTTTTGGCCAGCTCCCACTCTGGGGCCAGCGTCCTGACTTTC	CASSVLASSHSGASVLTF	NA	TRBV5-5	TRBJ2-6	NA
TGTGCCAGCACCCTTGATGCGGCCTATTTCGGCTACACCTTC	CASTLDAAYFGYTF	NA	TRBV12-3/TRBV12-4	TRBJ1-2	NA
TGTGCCAGCAGTTACTCGATGGAAGGCGGCTACACCTTC	CASSYSMEGGYTF	many	TRBV6-5	TRBJ1-2	NA
TGCGCCAGCAGCCCCCCAACAGGGGACGAGCAGTACTTC	CASSPPTGDEQYF	NA	TRBV5-1	TRBJ2-7	TRBD1